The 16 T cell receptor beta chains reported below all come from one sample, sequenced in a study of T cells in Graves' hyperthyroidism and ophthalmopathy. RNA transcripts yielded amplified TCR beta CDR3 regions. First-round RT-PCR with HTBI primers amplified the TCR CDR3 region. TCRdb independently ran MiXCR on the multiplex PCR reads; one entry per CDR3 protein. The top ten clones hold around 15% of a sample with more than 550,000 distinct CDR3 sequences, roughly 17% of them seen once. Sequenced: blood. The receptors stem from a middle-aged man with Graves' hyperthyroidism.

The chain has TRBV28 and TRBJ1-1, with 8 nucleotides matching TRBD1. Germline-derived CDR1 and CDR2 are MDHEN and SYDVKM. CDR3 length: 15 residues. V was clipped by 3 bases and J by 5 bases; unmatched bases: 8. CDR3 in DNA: TGTGCCAGCAGTTTTCCCCTAAGACAGGGGACTGAAGCTTTCTTT. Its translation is CASSFPLRQGTEAFF.

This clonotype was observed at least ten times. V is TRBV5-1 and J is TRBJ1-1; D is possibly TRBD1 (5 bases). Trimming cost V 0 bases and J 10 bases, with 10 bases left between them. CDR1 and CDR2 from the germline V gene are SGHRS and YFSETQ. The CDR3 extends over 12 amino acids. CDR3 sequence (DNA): TGCGCCAGCAGCTTGGAACTTGGGGGAGCTTTCTTT. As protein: CASSLELGGAFF.

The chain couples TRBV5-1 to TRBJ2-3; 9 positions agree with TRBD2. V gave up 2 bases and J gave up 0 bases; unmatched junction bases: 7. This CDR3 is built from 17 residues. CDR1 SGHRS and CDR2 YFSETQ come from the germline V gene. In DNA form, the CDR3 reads TGCGCCAGCAGCTTTAACTCGGCGGGAGGGAGCACAGATACGCAGTATTTT. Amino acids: CASSFNSAGGSTDTQYF.

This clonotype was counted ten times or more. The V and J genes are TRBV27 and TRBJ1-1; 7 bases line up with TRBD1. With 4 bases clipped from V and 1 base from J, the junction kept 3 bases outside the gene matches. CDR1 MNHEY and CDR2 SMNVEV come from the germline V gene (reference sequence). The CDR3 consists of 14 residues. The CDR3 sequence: CASSSGQENTEAFF. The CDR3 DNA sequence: TGTGCCAGCAGTTCCGGACAGGAGAACACTGAAGCTTTCTTT.

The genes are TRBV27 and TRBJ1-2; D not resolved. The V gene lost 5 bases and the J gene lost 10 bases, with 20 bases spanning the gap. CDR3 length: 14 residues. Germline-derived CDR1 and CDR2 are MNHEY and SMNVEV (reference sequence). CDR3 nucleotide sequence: TGTGCCAGCAGTCCCCTTGAGACAAACTATAACTACACCTTC. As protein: CASSPLETNYNYTF.

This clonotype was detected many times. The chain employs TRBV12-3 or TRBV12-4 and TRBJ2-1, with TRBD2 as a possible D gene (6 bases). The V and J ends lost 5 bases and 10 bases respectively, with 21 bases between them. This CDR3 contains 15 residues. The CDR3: CASSPRDSEWSEQFF. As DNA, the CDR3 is TGTGCCAGCAGTCCCCGGGACTCCGAGTGGAGCGAGCAGTTCTTC.

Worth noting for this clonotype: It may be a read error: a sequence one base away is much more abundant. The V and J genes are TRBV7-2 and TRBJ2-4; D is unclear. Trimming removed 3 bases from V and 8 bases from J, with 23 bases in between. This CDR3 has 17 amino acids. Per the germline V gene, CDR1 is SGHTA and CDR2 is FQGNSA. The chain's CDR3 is CASSFTSSTANQDIQYF. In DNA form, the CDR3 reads TGTGCCAGCAGCTTCACAAGCAGTACAGCGAACCAAGACATTCAGTACTTC.

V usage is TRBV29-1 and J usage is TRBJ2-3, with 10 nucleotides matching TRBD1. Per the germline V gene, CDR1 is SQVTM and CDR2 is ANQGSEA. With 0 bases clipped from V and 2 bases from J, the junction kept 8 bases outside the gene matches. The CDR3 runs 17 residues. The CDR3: CSVEDPLTGGLTDTQYF. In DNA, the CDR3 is TGCAGCGTTGAAGACCCCCTGACAGGGGGCCTCACAGATACGCAGTATTTT.

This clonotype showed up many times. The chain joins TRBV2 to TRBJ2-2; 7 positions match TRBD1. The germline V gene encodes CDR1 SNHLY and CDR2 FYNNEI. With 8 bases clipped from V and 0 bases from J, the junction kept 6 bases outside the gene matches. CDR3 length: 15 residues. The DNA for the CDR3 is TGTGCCAGCCTGACAGGGCGGACGAACACCGGGGAGCTGTTTTTT. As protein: CASLTGRTNTGELFF.

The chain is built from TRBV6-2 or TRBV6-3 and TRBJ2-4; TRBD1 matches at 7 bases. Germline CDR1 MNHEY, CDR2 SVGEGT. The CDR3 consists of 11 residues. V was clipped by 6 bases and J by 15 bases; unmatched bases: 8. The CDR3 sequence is CASSTGDAGYF. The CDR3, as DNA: TGTGCCAGCAGCACAGGGGATGCGGGGTACTTC.

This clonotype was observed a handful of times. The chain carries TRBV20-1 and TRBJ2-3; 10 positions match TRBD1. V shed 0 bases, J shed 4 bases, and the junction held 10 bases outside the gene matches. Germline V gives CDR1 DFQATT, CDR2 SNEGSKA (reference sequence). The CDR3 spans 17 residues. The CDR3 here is CSARDRLTGGIADTQYF. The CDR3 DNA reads TGCAGTGCTAGAGATCGGCTGACAGGGGGCATCGCAGATACGCAGTATTTT.

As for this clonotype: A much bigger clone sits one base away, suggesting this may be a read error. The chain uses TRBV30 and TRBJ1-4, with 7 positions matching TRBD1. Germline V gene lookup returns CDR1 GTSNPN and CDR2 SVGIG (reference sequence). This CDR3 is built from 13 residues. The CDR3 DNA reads TGTGCCCGGAGTGTGACAGGGCCTGAAAAACTGTTTTTT. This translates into CARSVTGPEKLFF.

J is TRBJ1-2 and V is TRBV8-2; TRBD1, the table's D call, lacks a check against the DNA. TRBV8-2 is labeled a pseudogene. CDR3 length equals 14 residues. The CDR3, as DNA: TGTGCCGGCACCGGGGAGGTCAGGGGGGATGGCTACACGTTC. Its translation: CAGTGEVRGDGYTF.

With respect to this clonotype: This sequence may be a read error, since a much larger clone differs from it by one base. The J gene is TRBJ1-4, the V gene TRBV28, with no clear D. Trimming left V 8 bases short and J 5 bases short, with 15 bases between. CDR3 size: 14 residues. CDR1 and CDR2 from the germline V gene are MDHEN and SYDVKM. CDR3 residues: CASRKAMINEKLFF. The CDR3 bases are TGTGCCAGCCGGAAGGCAATGATAAATGAAAAACTGTTTTTT.

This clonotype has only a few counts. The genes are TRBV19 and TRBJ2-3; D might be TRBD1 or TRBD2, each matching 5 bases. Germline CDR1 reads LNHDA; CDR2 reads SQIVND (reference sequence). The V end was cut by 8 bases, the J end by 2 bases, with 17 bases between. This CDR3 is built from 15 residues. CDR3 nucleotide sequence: TGTGCCAGTTCCATGGGGGATTACCTCACAGATACGCAGTATTTT. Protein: CASSMGDYLTDTQYF.

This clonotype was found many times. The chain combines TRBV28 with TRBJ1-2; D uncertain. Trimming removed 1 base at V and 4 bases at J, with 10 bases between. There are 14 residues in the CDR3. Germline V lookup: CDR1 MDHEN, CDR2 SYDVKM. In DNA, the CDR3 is TGTGCCAGCAGTTTATTGGCACAGTCCTATGGCTACACCTTC. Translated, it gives CASSLLAQSYGYTF.